The 25 T cell receptor beta chains in this list originate from one sample, sequenced in a study of CD8 T cells in ankylosing spondylitis. In TCRdb, the 5' RACE reads were re-called with MiXCR into one record per CDR3 protein. The profile shows 84,000 or so distinct CDR3 sequences, around 25% of them singletons. Sample: blood, either unsorted or a sorted T cell fraction (not recorded which). These receptor sequences come from a male donor with ankylosing spondylitis or in good health (not recorded which).

The chain uses TRBV6-1 and TRBJ1-5; D unclear. V lost 1 base to trimming and J lost 6 bases, with 19 bases between them. Germline V gene lookup returns CDR1 MNHNS and CDR2 SASEGT. This CDR3 region has 17 residues. The CDR3 DNA sequence: TGTGCCAGCAGTGAAGTTGCGACACTGAGGAGAGGTCAGCCCCAGCATTTT. It yields the protein CASSEVATLRRGQPQHF.

This clonotype was seen a handful of times. This chain links TRBV10-3 with TRBJ2-4; 9 bases line up with TRBD1. With 6 bases clipped from V and 7 bases from J, the junction kept 10 bases outside the gene matches. The CDR3 runs to 15 residues. Germline V gene data show CDR1 as ENHRY and CDR2 as SYGVKD. The CDR3 coding sequence is TGTGCCATCAGGGATACAGGGGGCGCGACGAACATTCAGTACTTC. Its protein product is CAIRDTGGATNIQYF.

This clonotype was seen a handful of times. J is TRBJ2-2 and V is TRBV10-3; 9 bases map to TRBD2. V gave up 3 bases and J gave up 7 bases; unmatched junction bases: 6. The CDR3 loop spans 15 amino acids. Germline V gene data show CDR1 as ENHRY and CDR2 as SYGVKD. In DNA form, the CDR3 reads TGTGCCATCAGTGAACCGGGACTAGCCGGCGGGGAGCTGTTTTTT. Its protein is CAISEPGLAGGELFF.

The chain recombines TRBV2 with TRBJ2-5; 7 bases map to TRBD2. The V gene end was trimmed by 3 bases and the J gene end by 2 bases; junction bases not matched to a gene: 6. Germline V lookup: CDR1 SNHLY, CDR2 FYNNEI. This CDR3 comprises 15 residues. The CDR3 DNA reads TGTGCCAGCAGTGATTATCTAGCGGTTCAAGAGACCCAGTACTTC. Protein: CASSDYLAVQETQYF. The whole variable domain, filled in from reference TRBV2 and TRBJ2-5, reads EPEVTQTPSHQVTQMGQEVILRCVPISNHLYFYWYRQILGQKVEFLVSFYNNEISEKSEIFDDQFSVERPDGSNFTLKIRSTKLEDSAMYFCASSDYLAVQETQYFGPGTRLLVL.

The chain has TRBV7-6 and TRBJ2-1; TRBD1 aligns across 11 bases. Looked up from germline, CDR1 is SGHVS and CDR2 is FNYEAQ. V lost 4 bases and J lost 7; bases outside the gene matches: 6. This CDR3 has 15 amino acids. This CDR3 reads CASSSLGQGANEQFF. The CDR3 DNA follows: TGTGCCAGCAGCTCATTAGGACAGGGGGCGAATGAGCAGTTCTTC. The entire variable domain, with the rest obtained from reference TRBV7-6 and TRBJ2-1, is as follows: GAGVSQSPRYKVTKRGQDVALRCDPISGHVSLYWYRQALGQGPEFLTYFNYEAQQDKSGLPNDRFSAERPEGSISTLTIQRTEQRDSAMYRCASSSLGQGANEQFFGPGTRLTVL.

The chain is built from TRBV5-1 and TRBJ2-3; perhaps TRBD2 as D (6 bases). This CDR3 is 15 amino acids long. Germline V gene sequence: CDR1 SGHRS, CDR2 YFSETQ. The V end was cut by 9 bases, the J end by 2 bases, with 19 bases between. CDR3 in DNA: TGCGCCACCATGAAGGAAGGACTACCCACAGATACGCAGTATTTT. Its protein product is CATMKEGLPTDTQYF.

The sample holds a few counts of this clonotype. The chain uses TRBV12-3 or TRBV12-4 and TRBJ2-1, with 8 bases lining up with TRBD2. The CDR3 contains 17 residues. Trimming at V came to 7 bases and at J to 3 bases, leaving 14 bases not matched to a gene. The CDR3 nucleotides read TGTGCCAGCACCTACCCGGGTCTAGCGGGTATCTACAATGAGCAGTTCTTC. Its translation: CASTYPGLAGIYNEQFF.

The V call is TRBV15, the J call TRBJ1-4; a possible D gene is TRBD1 (6 bases). Between the trimmed V and J ends, which lost 0 bases and 6 bases, there was a span of 17 bases. Germline values: CDR1 LNHNV, CDR2 YYDKDF (reference sequence). This CDR3 is 17 amino acids long. The CDR3 protein is CATSRDRGVRVDEKLFF. The DNA for the CDR3 is TGTGCCACCAGCAGAGACAGGGGTGTCCGGGTGGATGAAAAACTGTTTTTT.

The V gene is TRBV20-1, the J gene TRBJ2-1, with D possibly matching TRBD2 (5 bases). CDR3 size: 11 residues. CDR1 DFQATT and CDR2 SNEGSKA come from the germline V gene (reference sequence). V lost 3 bases, J lost 9 bases, and 9 bases lay in between. The DNA of the CDR3 is TGCAGTGCTAGCCCCCGGGGTGAGCAGTTCTTC. This sequence encodes CSASPRGEQFF.

This clonotype was counted only a few times. CDR3 nucleotides: TGTGCCAGCAGCTTATTGGTTTTAAAGACAGATACGCAGTATTTT. Its protein is CASSLLVLKTDTQYF. V usage is TRBV7-6 and J usage is TRBJ2-3, with D unclear. Between the trimmed V and J ends, which lost 2 bases and 3 bases, there was a span of 12 bases. The CDR3 loop spans 15 amino acids. Looked up from germline, CDR1 is SGHVS and CDR2 is FNYEAQ. The whole variable domain, remainder taken from reference TRBV7-6 and TRBJ2-3, is GAGVSQSPRYKVTKRGQDVALRCDPISGHVSLYWYRQALGQGPEFLTYFNYEAQQDKSGLPNDRFSAERPEGSISTLTIQRTEQRDSAMYRCASSLLVLKTDTQYFGPGTRLTVL.

There are many counts of this clonotype. The V and J genes are TRBV28 and TRBJ1-6; D is unresolved. The length of the CDR3 is 15 residues. V lost 1 base, J lost 11 bases, and 15 bases lay in between. Germline V CDR1 and CDR2: MDHEN, SYDVKM. DNA of the CDR3: TGTGCCAGCAGTTTATTCTCCCGGGGATACGCACCCCTCCACTTT. Protein: CASSLFSRGYAPLHF.

This clonotype has a handful of counts. V is TRBV20-1 and J is TRBJ2-1, with 11 bases matching TRBD2. J was trimmed by 15 bases and V by 0 bases; bases with no gene match: 10. The CDR3 contains 14 residues. Germline-derived CDR1 and CDR2 are DFQATT and SNEGSKA (reference sequence). CDR3 residues: CSARDNLAGGTGFF. The CDR3 DNA follows: TGCAGTGCTAGAGATAACCTAGCGGGGGGCACAGGGTTCTTC.

This clonotype was observed a few times. The genes are TRBV5-1 and TRBJ2-2; D uncertain. This CDR3 has 15 residues. The germline V and J ends were trimmed by 0 bases and 7 bases, with 13 bases remaining between them. Germline V CDR1 and CDR2: SGHRS, YFSETQ. This CDR3 is CASSLEAPPSGELFF. Here the CDR3 DNA reads TGCGCCAGCAGCTTGGAGGCCCCCCCTAGCGGGGAGCTGTTTTTT.

This clonotype was picked up a small number of times. The rearrangement joins TRBV6-5 to TRBJ2-5; 8 positions agree with TRBD1. CDR1 and CDR2 from the germline V gene are MNHEY and SVGAGI. V lost 0 bases and J lost 4; bases outside the gene matches: 13. This CDR3 contains 18 residues. Here the CDR3 DNA reads TGTGCCAGCAGTTACTCGAAACCGTTTACAGGGGGGAGAGAGACCCAGTACTTC. This gives the protein CASSYSKPFTGGRETQYF.

This clonotype was counted between two and nine times. The chain is built from TRBV4-1 and TRBJ2-5; D is uncertain. Trimming stripped 1 base from V and 1 base from J, with 7 bases between. CDR1 MGHRA and CDR2 YSYEKL come from the germline V gene. The CDR3 has 14 residues. The CDR3 DNA is TGCGCCAGCAGCCAAGTTATGACCCAAGAGACCCAGTACTTC. Translated: CASSQVMTQETQYF.

The V gene is TRBV25-1, the J gene TRBJ2-3; D ambiguous. In germline, CDR1 is MGHDK, CDR2 SYGVNS. Trimming took off 6 bases at V and 5 bases at J, with 9 bases between the two ends. The CDR3 length is 12 residues. The CDR3 here is CASRSSGDTQYF. The CDR3 bases are TGTGCCAGCAGGTCGTCCGGAGATACGCAGTATTTT.

The gene calls are TRBV20-1 and TRBJ2-7; no definite D call. CDR1 and CDR2 from the germline V gene are DFQATT and SNEGSKA (reference sequence). The V end lost 1 base, the J end lost 1 base, and 5 bases lay between the germline ends. This CDR3 spans 12 amino acids. CDR3 nucleotide sequence: TGCAGTGCTAGAGGGGCGTCCTACGAGCAGTACTTC. This gives the protein CSARGASYEQYF.

As concerns this clonotype: This may be a read error: a much more frequent sequence differs by one nucleotide. V and J are TRBV9 and TRBJ2-2, with a weak D call TRBD1 (6 bases). The germline V gene encodes CDR1 SGDLS and CDR2 YYNGEE. Trimming shortened V by 1 base and J by 4 bases, and 14 bases separated the two germline ends. The CDR3 contains 16 residues. CDR3 amino acids: CASSVLGQGLTGELFF. The CDR3 DNA reads as TGTGCCAGCAGCGTACTGGGACAAGGACTCACCGGGGAGCTGTTTTTT.

The chain links TRBV12-3 or TRBV12-4 to TRBJ2-1, with D perhaps matching TRBD2 (5 bases). Trimming removed 6 bases from V and 12 bases from J, with 15 bases in between. This CDR3 is 12 amino acids long. The CDR3 loop reads CASRPYLALQFF. CDR3 nucleotides: TGTGCCAGCAGGCCATATCTAGCACTGCAGTTCTTC.

This clonotype was counted a few times. J is TRBJ1-4 and V is TRBV28; D is unresolved. Germline CDR1 reads MDHEN; CDR2 reads SYDVKM. This CDR3 has 13 residues. Trimming left V 2 bases short and J 7 bases short, with 8 bases between. The CDR3 loop is CASSLNRVEKLFF. The CDR3, as DNA: TGTGCCAGCAGTTTAAATCGGGTTGAAAAACTGTTTTTT.

V is TRBV20-1 and J is TRBJ2-1, with 14 bases aligning to TRBD2. The CDR3 is made up of 14 amino acids. Per the germline V gene, CDR1 is DFQATT and CDR2 is SNEGSKA (reference sequence). The V segment lost 1 base and the J segment 9 bases; nucleotides outside the gene matches: 2. This chain's CDR3 is CSARATSGRGEQFF. CDR3 coding DNA: TGCAGTGCTAGAGCGACTAGCGGGAGGGGTGAGCAGTTCTTC.

The chain links TRBV7-6 to TRBJ2-1; D may be TRBD2 (6 bases). The CDR3 loop spans 13 amino acids. CDR1 is SGHVS and CDR2 is FNYEAQ in the germline V gene. Deletions cut 2 bases from V and 7 bases from J, with 9 bases between. CDR3 nucleotides: TGTGCCAGCAGCTTACGGAGGGAGAATGAGCAGTTCTTC. Its protein product is CASSLRRENEQFF.

In this sample, this clonotype turned up a few times. The chain combines TRBV5-1 with TRBJ2-6; the match to TRBD1 covers 8 bases. Germline V gene sequence: CDR1 SGHRS, CDR2 YFSETQ. J was trimmed by 2 bases and V by 2 bases; bases with no gene match: 6. The CDR3 totals 17 residues. In DNA, the CDR3 is TGCGCCAGCAGCTTCGGCAGGGGGCCCCCTGGGGCCAACGTCCTGACTTTC. The encoded protein is CASSFGRGPPGANVLTF.

This clonotype was detected a few times. V and J are TRBV5-1 and TRBJ1-1; 8 nucleotides align to TRBD1. The CDR3 contains 13 residues. Trimming at V came to 3 bases and at J to 3 bases, leaving 1 base not matched to a gene. Germline V gene data show CDR1 as SGHRS and CDR2 as YFSETQ. The CDR3: CASSSQGDTEAFF. The CDR3 coding sequence is TGCGCCAGCAGCTCACAGGGGGACACTGAAGCTTTCTTT.

The rearrangement uses TRBV10-3 and TRBJ2-7; no clear D gene. V was cut by 11 bases and J by 4 bases, with 24 bases left in between. Germline assignment: CDR1 ENHRY and CDR2 SYGVKD. This CDR3 has 15 amino acids. CDR3 sequence (DNA): TGTGCCTTCAATATCAGCCCTTGCCGGCCATACGAGCAGTACGTC. Translated: CAFNISPCRPYEQYV.